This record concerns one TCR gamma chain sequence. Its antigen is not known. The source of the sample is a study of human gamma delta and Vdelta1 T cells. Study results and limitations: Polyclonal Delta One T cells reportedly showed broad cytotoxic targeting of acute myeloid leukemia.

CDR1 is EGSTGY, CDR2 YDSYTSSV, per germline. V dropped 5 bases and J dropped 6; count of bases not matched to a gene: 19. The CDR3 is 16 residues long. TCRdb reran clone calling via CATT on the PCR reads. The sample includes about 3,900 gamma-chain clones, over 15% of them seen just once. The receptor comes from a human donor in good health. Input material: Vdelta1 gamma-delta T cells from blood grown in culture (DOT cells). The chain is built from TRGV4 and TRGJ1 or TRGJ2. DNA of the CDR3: TGTGCCACCTGGGTCCCCGACCAAGGGGGTGGTTATAAGAAACTCTTT. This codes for CATWVPDQGGGYKKLF.